This T cell receptor (beta chain) was captured in a study of shared clonotypes between healthy human individuals. Only in-frame clones appear in the TCRdb table, and some are missing; sequencing was by immunoSEQ multiplex PCR. The sample gives roughly 2,500,000 clones, over 85% of which show up once; about 0.34% is in the top ten. CDR1 and CDR2 from the germline V gene are SGHTA and FQGTGA. The CDR3 is 16 residues long. J lost 5 bases, V lost 0 bases, and 2 bases had no gene match. This receptor was taken from a man between 18 and 29 years old in good health. Some clones in this sample may be carry-over from other donors' samples. The rearrangement joins TRBV7-3 to TRBJ2-1, with TRBD2 matching over 12 bases. Material for sequencing was naive CD4+ T cells from PBMCs. Subset reported: CD45RA+ positively selected. The CDR3 nucleotides read TGTGCCAGCAGCTTAACCCGACTAGCGGGAGACAATGAGCAGTTCTTC. Protein sequence: CASSLTRLAGDNEQFF.